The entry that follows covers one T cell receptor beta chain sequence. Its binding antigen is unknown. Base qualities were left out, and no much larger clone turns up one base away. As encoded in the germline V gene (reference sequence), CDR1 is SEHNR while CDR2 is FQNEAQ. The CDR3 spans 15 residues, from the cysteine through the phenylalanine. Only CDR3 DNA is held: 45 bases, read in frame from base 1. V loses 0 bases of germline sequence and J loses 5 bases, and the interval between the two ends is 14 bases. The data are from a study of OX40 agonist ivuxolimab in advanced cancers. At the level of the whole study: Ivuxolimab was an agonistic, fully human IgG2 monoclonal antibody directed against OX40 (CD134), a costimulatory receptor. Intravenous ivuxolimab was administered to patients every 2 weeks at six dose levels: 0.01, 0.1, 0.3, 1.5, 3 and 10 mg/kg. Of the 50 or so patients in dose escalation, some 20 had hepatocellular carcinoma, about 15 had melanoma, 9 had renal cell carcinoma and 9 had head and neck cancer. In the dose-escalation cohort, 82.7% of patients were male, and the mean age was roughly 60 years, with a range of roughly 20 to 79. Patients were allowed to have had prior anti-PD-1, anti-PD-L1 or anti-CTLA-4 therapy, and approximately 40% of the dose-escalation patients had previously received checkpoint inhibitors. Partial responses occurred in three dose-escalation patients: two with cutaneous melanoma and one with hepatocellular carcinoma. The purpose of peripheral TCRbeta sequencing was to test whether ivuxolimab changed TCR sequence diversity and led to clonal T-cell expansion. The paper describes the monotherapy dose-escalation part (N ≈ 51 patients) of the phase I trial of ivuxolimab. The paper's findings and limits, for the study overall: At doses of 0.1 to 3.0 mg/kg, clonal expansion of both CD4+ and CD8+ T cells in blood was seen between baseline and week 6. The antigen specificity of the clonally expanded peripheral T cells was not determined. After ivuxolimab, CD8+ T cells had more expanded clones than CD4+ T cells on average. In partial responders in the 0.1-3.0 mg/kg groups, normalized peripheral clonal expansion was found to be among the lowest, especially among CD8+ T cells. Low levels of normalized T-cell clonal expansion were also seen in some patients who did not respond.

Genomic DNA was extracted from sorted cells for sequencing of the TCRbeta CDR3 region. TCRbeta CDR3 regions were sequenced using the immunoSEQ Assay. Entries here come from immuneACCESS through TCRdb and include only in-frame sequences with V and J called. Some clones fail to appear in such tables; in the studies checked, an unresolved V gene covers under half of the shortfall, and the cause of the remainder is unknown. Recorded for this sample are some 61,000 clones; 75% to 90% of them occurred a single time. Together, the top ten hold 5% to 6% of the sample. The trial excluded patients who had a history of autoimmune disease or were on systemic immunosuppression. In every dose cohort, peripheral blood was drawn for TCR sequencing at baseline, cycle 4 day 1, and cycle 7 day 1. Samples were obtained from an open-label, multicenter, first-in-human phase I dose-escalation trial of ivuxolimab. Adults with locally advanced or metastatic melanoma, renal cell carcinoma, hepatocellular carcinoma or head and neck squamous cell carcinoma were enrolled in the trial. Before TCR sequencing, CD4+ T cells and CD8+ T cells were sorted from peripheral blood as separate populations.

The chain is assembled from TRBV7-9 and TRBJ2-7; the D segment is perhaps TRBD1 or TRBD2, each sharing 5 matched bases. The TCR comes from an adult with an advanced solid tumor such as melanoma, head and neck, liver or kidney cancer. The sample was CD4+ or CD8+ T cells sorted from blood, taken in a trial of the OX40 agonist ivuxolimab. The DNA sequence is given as TGTGCCAGCAGCTTAGCGAAATTGAGAGGGGACGAGCAGTACTTC. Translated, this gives CASSLAKLRGDEQYF.